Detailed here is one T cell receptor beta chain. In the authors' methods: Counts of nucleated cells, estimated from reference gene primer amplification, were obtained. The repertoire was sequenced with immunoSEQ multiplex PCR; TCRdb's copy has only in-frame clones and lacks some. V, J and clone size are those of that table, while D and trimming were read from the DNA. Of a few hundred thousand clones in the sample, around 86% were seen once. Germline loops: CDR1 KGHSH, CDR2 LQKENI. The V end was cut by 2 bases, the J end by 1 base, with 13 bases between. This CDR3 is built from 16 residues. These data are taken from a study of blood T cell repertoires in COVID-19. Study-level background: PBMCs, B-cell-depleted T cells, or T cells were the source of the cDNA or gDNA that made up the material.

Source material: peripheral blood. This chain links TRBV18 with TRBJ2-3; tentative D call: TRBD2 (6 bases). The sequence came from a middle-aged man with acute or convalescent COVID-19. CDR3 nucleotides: TGTGCCAGCTCACCAGACCTCCAGCGGGGCACAGATACGCAGTATTTT. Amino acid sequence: CASSPDLQRGTDTQYF.